One and the same sample provided the 7 T cell receptor beta chains below, sequenced in a study of early T cells in non-severe SARS-CoV-2 infection. One entry per CDR3 protein, called by TCRdb with MiXCR from the 5' RACE reads. Of tens of thousands of distinct CDR3 sequences listed, around 11% were seen once; the top ten hold about 4%. Sequencing was done on a sample of whole blood. These receptors all come from an adult who was a healthcare worker with PCR-confirmed SARS-CoV-2 infection or an uninfected control (not recorded which).

In regard to this clonotype: A clone one base away is much larger, so this may be a read error. Lacking the conserved final phenylalanine or tryptophan, this CDR3 likely reflects a read error. The chain is built from TRBV18 and TRBJ2-7, with 9 bases lining up with TRBD1. Trimming removed 6 bases from V and 0 bases from J; junction bases left unmatched: 6. The CDR3 consists of 15 residues. The germline V gene has CDR1 KGHSH and CDR2 LQKENI. The CDR3 protein is CASSLGTGSSYEQYS. CDR3 coding DNA: TGTGCCAGCTCCCTCGGGACAGGGAGCTCCTACGAGCAGTACTCC.

The rearrangement joins TRBV20-1 to TRBJ2-1; 8 nucleotides agree with TRBD2. Germline CDR1 is DFQATT and CDR2 is SNEGSKA (reference sequence). The V and J ends lost 5 bases and 6 bases, in that order; junction bases with no gene match: 9. There are 14 residues in the CDR3. The CDR3 DNA reads as TGCAGTGCTTCCAGGAGCGGGAGAAGCAATGAGCAGTTCTTC. Protein: CSASRSGRSNEQFF.

This clonotype turned up a few times. The V and J genes are TRBV20-1 and TRBJ1-1; 7 nucleotides align to TRBD1. Germline V gives CDR1 DFQATT, CDR2 SNEGSKA (reference sequence). The CDR3 spans 14 residues. The J segment lost 4 bases and the V segment lost 5 bases, leaving 10 bases of the junction unmatched. CDR3 nucleotide sequence: TGCAGTGCTTTAGTGCAGGGGGTTGGCACTGAAGCTTTCTTT. It is translated as CSALVQGVGTEAFF.

V gene TRBV20-1 combines with J gene TRBJ2-7; TRBD2 aligns across 8 bases. CDR1 DFQATT and CDR2 SNEGSKA come from the germline V gene (reference sequence). The CDR3 is made up of 15 amino acids. The V segment lost 6 bases and the J segment 0 bases; nucleotides outside the gene matches: 10. The CDR3 DNA sequence: TGCAGTGCGCCTATTAGGGGGACTAGCTCCTACGAGCAGTACTTC. Protein sequence: CSAPIRGTSSYEQYF.

The rearrangement links TRBV7-2 to TRBJ2-7; 10 nucleotides match TRBD1. J gave up 3 bases and V 0 bases, and 5 bases lay outside the gene matches. In germline, CDR1 is SGHTA, CDR2 FQGNSA. This CDR3 spans 16 amino acids. In nucleotides, the CDR3 is TGTGCCAGCAGCTTAGCGGGGACAGGGGCCAACTACGAGCAGTACTTC. This sequence encodes CASSLAGTGANYEQYF.

The chain couples TRBV10-2 to TRBJ2-5; perhaps TRBD1 as D (5 bases). The CDR3 has 14 amino acids. Germline V CDR1 and CDR2: WSHSY, SAAADI. V lost 6 bases and J lost 5, with 16 bases in between. The chain's CDR3 is CASRPAGSRETQYF. For the CDR3, the DNA is TGCGCCAGCAGACCCGCAGGGTCGAGGGAGACCCAGTACTTC.

This clonotype was recorded many times. V gene TRBV18 combines with J gene TRBJ1-2; D not resolved. The V gene's germline CDR1 is KGHSH and CDR2 LQKENI. Deletions cut 2 bases from V and 4 bases from J, with 11 bases between. This CDR3 has 14 amino acids. For the CDR3, the DNA is TGTGCCAGCTCACCATCGGAACAGATCTATGGCTACACCTTC. It codes for CASSPSEQIYGYTF.